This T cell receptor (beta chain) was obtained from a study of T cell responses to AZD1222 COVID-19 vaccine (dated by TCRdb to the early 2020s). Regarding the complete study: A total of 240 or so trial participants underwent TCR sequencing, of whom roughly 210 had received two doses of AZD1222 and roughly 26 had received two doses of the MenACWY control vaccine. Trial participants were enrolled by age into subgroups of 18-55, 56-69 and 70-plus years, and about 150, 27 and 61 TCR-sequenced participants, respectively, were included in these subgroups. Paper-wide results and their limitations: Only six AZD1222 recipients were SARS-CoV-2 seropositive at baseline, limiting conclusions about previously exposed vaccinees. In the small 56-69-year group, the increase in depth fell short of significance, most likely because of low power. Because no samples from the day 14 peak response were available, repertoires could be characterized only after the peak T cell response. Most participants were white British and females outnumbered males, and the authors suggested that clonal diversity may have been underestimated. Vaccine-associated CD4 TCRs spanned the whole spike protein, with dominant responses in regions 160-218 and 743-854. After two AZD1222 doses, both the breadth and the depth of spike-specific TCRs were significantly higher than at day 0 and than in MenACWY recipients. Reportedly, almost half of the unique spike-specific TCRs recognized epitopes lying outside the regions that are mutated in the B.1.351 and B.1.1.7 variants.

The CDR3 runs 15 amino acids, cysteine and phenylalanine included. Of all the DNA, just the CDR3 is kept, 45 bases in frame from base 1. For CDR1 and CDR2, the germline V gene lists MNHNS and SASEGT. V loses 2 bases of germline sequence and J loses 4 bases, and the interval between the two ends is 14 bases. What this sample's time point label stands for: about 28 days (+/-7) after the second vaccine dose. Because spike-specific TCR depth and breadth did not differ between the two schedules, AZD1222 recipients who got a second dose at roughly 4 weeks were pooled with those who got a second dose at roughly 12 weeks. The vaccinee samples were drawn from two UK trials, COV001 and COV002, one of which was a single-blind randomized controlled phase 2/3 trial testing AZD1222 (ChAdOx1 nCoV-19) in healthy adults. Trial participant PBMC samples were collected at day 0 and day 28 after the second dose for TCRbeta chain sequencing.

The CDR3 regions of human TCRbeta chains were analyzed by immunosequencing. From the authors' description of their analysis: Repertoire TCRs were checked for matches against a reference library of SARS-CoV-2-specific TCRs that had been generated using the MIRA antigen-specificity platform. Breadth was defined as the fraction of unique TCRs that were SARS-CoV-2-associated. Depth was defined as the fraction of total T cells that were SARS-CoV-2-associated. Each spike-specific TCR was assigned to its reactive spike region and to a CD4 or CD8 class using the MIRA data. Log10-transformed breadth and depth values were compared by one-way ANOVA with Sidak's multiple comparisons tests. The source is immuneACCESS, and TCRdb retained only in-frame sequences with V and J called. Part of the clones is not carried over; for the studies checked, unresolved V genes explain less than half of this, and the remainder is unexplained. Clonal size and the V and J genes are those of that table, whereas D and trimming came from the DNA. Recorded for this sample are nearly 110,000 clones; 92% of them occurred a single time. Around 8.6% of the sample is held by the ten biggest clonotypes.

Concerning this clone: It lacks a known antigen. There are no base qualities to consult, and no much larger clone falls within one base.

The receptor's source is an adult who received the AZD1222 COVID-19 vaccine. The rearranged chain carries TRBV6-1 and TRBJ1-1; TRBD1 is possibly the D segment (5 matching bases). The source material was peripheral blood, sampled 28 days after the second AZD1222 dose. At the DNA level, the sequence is TGTGCCAGCAGTGAATTGACCCACGGGGGCACTGAAGCTTTCTTT. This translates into CASSELTHGGTEAFF.